The 3 T cell receptor beta chains below all came from one sample that was sequenced in a study of neurological immune-mediated disorders. TCRdb re-derived calls from the 5' RACE reads in MiXCR, one entry per CDR3 protein. Among 54,000 or so distinct CDR3 sequences listed, around 3.6% were seen once. The sample was PBMCs. The receptors were gathered from a woman in her twenties or thirties with multiple sclerosis.

This clonotype was observed at least ten times. The CDR3 coding sequence is TGTGCCAGCAGTGTCCCGGTGGAGACCCAGTACTTC. Its protein is CASSVPVETQYF. The chain carries TRBV6-2 or TRBV6-3 and TRBJ2-5, with unresolved D. In germline, CDR1 is MNHEY, CDR2 SVGEGT. Trimming pared 5 bases from V and 5 bases from J, leaving 9 bases between. The CDR3 sequence is 12 residues long.

This clonotype was detected ten times or more. V usage is TRBV5-1 and J usage is TRBJ1-5; D call uncertain. Between the trimmed V and J ends, which lost 5 bases and 0 bases, there was a span of 6 bases. Germline V gives CDR1 SGHRS, CDR2 YFSETQ. This CDR3 spans 13 amino acids. The CDR3 reads CASRHSSNQPQHF. In DNA, the CDR3 is TGCGCCAGCAGACACTCTAGCAATCAGCCCCAGCATTTT.

This clonotype has at least ten counts. The rearrangement links TRBV5-1 to TRBJ1-1; D is possibly TRBD1 (5 bases). This CDR3 is built from 14 residues. CDR1 SGHRS and CDR2 YFSETQ come from the germline V gene. Between the trimmed V and J ends, which lost 7 bases and 4 bases, there was a span of 17 bases. The chain's CDR3 is CASGEGALSTEAFF. As DNA, the CDR3 is TGCGCCAGCGGGGAAGGGGCTTTGAGCACTGAAGCTTTCTTT.